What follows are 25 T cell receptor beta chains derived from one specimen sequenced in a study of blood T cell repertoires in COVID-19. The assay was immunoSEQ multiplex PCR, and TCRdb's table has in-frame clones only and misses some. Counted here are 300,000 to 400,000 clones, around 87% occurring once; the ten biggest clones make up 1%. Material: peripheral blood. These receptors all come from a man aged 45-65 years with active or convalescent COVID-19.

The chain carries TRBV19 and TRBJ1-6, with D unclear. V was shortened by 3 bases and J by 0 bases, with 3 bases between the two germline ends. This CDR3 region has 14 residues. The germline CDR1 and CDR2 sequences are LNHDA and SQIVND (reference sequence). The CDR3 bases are TGTGCCAGTAGTATGTACTCCTATAATTCACCCCTCCACTTT. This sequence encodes CASSMYSYNSPLHF.

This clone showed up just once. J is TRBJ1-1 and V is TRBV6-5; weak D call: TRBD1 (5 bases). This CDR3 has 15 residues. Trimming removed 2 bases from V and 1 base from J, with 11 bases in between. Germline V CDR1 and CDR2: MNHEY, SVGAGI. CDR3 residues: CASSYPGARNTEAFF. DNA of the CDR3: TGTGCCAGCAGTTACCCTGGGGCCCGGAACACTGAAGCTTTCTTT.

CDR3 in amino acids: CASSLVAGGRETQYF. The CDR3, as DNA: TGTGCCAGCAGCTTGGTAGCGGGGGGACGGGAGACCCAGTACTTC. The rearrangement joins TRBV5-6 to TRBJ2-5; 10 nucleotides line up with TRBD2. Trimming cost V 0 bases and J 5 bases; bases outside gene matches: 4. The germline gives CDR1 SGHDT, CDR2 YYEEEE. This CDR3 region has 15 residues.

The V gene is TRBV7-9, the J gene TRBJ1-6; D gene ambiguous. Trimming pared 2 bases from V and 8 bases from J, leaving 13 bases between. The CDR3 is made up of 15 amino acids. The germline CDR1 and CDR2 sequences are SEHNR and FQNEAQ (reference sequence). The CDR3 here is CASSLWSPPDSPLHF. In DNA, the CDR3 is TGTGCCAGCAGCTTATGGTCGCCACCAGATTCACCCCTCCACTTT.

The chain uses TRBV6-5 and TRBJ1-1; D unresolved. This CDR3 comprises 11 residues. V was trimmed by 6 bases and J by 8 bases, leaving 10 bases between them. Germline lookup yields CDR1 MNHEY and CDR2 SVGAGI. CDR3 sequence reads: CASRSRVEAFF. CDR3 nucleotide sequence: TGTGCCAGCAGGTCCCGAGTAGAAGCTTTCTTT.

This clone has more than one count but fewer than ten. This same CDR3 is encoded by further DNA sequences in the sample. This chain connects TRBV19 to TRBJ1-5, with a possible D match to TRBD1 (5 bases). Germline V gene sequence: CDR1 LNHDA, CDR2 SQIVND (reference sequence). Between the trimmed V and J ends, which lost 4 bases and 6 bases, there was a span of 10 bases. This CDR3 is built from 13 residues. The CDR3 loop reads CASSTGGGQPQHF. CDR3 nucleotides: TGTGCCAGTAGTACTGGGGGGGGTCAGCCCCAGCATTTT.

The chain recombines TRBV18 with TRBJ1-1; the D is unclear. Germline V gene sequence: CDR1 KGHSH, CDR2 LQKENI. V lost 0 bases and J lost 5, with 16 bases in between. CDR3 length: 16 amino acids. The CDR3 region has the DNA TGTGCCAGCTCACCACCGCGGGCAGGCCTTTTGACTGAAGCTTTCTTT. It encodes CASSPPRAGLLTEAFF.

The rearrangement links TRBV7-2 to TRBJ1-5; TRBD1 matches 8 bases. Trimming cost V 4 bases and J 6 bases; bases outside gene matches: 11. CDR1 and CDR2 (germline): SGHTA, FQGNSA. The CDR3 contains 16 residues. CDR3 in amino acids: CASSSDRGYVGQPQHF. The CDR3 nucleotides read TGTGCCAGCAGCTCCGACAGGGGATACGTCGGTCAGCCCCAGCATTTT.

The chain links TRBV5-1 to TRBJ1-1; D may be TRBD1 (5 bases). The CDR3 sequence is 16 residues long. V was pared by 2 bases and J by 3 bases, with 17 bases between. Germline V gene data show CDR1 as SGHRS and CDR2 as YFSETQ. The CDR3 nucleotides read TGCGCCAGCAGCTTAGCACGACCTGCGGGGGACACTGAAGCTTTCTTT. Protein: CASSLARPAGDTEAFF.

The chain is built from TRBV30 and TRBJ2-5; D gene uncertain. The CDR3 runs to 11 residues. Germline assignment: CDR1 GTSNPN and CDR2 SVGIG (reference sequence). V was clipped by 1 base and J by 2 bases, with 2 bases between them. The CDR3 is CAWSAQETQYF. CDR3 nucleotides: TGTGCCTGGAGTGCGCAAGAGACCCAGTACTTC.

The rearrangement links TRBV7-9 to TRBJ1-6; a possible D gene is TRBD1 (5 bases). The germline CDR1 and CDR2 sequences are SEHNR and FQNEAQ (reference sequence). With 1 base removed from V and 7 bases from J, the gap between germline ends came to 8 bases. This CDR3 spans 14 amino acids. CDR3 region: CASSLGQRNSPLHF. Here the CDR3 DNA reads TGTGCCAGCAGCTTAGGACAGAGGAATTCACCCCTCCACTTT.

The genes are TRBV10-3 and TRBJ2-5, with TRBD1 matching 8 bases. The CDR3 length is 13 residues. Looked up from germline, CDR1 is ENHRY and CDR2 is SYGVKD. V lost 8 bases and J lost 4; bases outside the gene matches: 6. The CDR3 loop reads CAIARQGRETQYF. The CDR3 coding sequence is TGTGCCATCGCAAGACAGGGGAGAGAGACCCAGTACTTC.

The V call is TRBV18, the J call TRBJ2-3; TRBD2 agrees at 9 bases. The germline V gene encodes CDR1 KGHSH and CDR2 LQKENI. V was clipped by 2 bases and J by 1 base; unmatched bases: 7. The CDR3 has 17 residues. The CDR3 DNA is TGTGCCAGCTCACCAATTGTTAGCGGGGGAGGCACAGATACGCAGTATTTT. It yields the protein CASSPIVSGGGTDTQYF.

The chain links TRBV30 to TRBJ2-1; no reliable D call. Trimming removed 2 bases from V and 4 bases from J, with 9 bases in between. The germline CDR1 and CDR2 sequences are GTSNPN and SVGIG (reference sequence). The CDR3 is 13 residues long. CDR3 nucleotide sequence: TGTGCCTGGAGTCTGGGCAGTTACAATGAGCAGTTCTTC. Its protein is CAWSLGSYNEQFF.

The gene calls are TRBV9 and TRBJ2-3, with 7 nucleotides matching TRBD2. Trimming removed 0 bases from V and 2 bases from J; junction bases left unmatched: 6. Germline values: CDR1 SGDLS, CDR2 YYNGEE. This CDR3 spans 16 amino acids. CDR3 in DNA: TGTGCCAGCAGCGTAGGCTCTAGCGGAAACACAGATACGCAGTATTTT. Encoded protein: CASSVGSSGNTDTQYF.

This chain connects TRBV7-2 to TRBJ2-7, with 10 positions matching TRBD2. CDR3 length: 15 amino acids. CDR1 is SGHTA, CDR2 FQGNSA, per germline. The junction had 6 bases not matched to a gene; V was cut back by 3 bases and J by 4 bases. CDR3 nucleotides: TGTGCCAGCAGCTTCAGCGGGGGGGCTGGTTACGAGCAGTACTTC. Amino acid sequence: CASSFSGGAGYEQYF.

The CDR3 DNA reads as TGTGCCAGCTCACCAAGGCAGACATACACAGATACGCAGTATTTT. Protein sequence: CASSPRQTYTDTQYF. The chain has TRBV18 and TRBJ2-3; D not certain. V lost 2 bases to trimming and J lost 2 bases, with 11 bases between them. This CDR3 spans 15 amino acids. Germline V gene lookup returns CDR1 KGHSH and CDR2 LQKENI.

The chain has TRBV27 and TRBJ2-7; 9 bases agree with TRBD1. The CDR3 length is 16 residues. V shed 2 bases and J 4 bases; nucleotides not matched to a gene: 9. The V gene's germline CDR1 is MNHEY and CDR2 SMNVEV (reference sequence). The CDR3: CASSLTLGQGRYEQYF. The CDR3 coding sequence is TGTGCCAGCAGTTTAACTCTGGGACAGGGTAGGTACGAGCAGTACTTC.

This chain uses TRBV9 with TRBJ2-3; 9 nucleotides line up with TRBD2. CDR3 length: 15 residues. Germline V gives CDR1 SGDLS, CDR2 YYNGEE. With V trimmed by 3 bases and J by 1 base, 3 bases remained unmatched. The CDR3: CASSARLAGTDTQYF. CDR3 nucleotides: TGTGCCAGCAGCGCGAGACTAGCGGGCACAGATACGCAGTATTTT.

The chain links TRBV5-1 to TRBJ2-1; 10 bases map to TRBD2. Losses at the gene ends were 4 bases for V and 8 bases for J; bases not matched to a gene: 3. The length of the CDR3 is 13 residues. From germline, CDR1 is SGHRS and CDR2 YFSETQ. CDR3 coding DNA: TGCGCCAGCAGCAGGACTAGCGGCGATGAGCAGTTCTTC. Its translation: CASSRTSGDEQFF.

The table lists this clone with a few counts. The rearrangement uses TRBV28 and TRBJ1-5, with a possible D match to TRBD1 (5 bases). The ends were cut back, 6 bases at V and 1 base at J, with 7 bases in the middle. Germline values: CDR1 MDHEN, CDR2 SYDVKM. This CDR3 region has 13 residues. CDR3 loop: CASRDRSNQPQHF. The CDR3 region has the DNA TGTGCCAGCAGAGACAGAAGCAATCAGCCCCAGCATTTT. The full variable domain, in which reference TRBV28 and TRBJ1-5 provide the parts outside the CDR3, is DVKVTQSSRYLVKRTGEKVFLECVQDMDHENMFWYRQDPGLGLRLIYFSYDVKMKEKGDIPEGYSVSREKKERFSLILESASTNQTSMYLCASRDRSNQPQHFGDGTRLSIL.

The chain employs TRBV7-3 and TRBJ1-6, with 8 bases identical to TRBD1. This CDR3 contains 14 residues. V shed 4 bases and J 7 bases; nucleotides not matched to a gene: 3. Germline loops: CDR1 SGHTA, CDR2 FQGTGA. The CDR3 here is CASSSQGANSPLHF. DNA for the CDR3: TGTGCCAGCAGCTCTCAGGGGGCCAATTCACCCCTCCACTTT.

This chain's CDR3 is CASSGTNTGELFF. CDR3 nucleotides: TGTGCCAGTTCCGGGACAAACACCGGGGAGCTGTTTTTT. The chain uses TRBV6-4 and TRBJ2-2; possible D gene TRBD1, 6 bases. The germline CDR1 and CDR2 sequences are MRHNA and SNTAGT. This CDR3 has 13 amino acids. The V end lost 9 bases, the J end lost 2 bases, and 10 bases lay between the germline ends.

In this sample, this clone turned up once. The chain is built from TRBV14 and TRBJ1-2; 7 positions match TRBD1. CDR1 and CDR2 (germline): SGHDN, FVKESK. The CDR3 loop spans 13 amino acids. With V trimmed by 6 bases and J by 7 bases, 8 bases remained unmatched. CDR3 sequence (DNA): TGTGCCAGCAGTCTCCGGGACAGATTTGGCTACACCTTC. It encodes CASSLRDRFGYTF.

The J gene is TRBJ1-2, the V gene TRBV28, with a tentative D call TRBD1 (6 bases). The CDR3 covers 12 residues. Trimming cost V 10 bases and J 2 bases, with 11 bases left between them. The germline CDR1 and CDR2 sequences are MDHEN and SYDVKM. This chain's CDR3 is CAITRGNYGYTF. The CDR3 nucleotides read TGTGCCATTACCAGGGGAAACTATGGCTACACCTTC.